This is a list of T cell receptor beta chains from one sample in a study of blood T cell repertoires in COVID-19. Only in-frame clones appear in the TCRdb table, and some are missing; sequencing was by immunoSEQ multiplex PCR. Of about 220,000 clones listed, approximately 81% are singletons. Material for sequencing was peripheral blood. The source is a woman older than 75 with acute or convalescent COVID-19. The CDR3 runs from the conserved cysteine through the conserved F or W. Fields, in order: J gene, D gene, V gene, clone size, CDR3 protein, CDR3 DNA. A D gene is named only where the DNA matches it firmly. Not all rows give a size; the values are once, few, many and, for expanded clones, a class.

j_gene: TRBJ1-1
d_gene: -
v_gene: TRBV12-3/TRBV12-4
abundance: -
CDR3aa: CASSRRVNTEAFF
CDR3nt: TGTGCCAGCAGCCGTCGGGTGAACACTGAAGCTTTCTTT

j_gene: TRBJ1-1
d_gene: TRBD1
v_gene: TRBV19
abundance: -
CDR3aa: CASRPQGGTEAFF
CDR3nt: TGTGCCAGTAGACCGCAGGGGGGCACTGAAGCTTTCTTT

j_gene: TRBJ2-3
d_gene: TRBD1
v_gene: TRBV19
abundance: once
CDR3aa: CASSDRQGAIDTQYF
CDR3nt: TGTGCCAGTAGTGATAGACAGGGGGCAATAGATACGCAGTATTTT

j_gene: TRBJ1-5
d_gene: TRBD1
v_gene: TRBV6-5
abundance: -
CDR3aa: CASRTGGQPQHF
CDR3nt: TGTGCCAGCAGAACAGGGGGACAGCCCCAGCATTTT

j_gene: TRBJ2-2
d_gene: -
v_gene: TRBV5-1
abundance: -
CDR3aa: CASSLTRQNTGELFF
CDR3nt: TGCGCCAGCAGCTTAACTCGACAGAACACCGGGGAGCTGTTTTTT

j_gene: TRBJ1-1
d_gene: -
v_gene: TRBV24-1
abundance: -
CDR3aa: CATSDSGGSSEAFF
CDR3nt: TGTGCCACCAGTGATTCGGGAGGCAGCTCTGAAGCTTTCTTT

j_gene: TRBJ2-5
d_gene: -
v_gene: TRBV4-2
abundance: -
CDR3aa: CASSQDGGGGETQYF
CDR3nt: TGTGCCAGCAGCCAAGATGGCGGGGGCGGGGAGACCCAGTACTTC

j_gene: TRBJ1-1
d_gene: -
v_gene: TRBV29-1
abundance: -
CDR3aa: CSVDEVGTEAFF
CDR3nt: TGCAGCGTTGATGAGGTGGGCACTGAAGCTTTCTTT

j_gene: TRBJ2-2
d_gene: -
v_gene: TRBV29-1
abundance: -
CDR3aa: CSVQGDTGRELFF
CDR3nt: TGCAGCGTCCAAGGGGACACTGGTCGGGAGCTGTTTTTT

j_gene: TRBJ2-7
d_gene: TRBD2
v_gene: TRBV3-1/TRBV3-2
abundance: -
CDR3aa: CASSLGTSYEQYF
CDR3nt: TGTGCCAGCAGCCTAGGGACTAGCTACGAGCAGTACTTC

j_gene: TRBJ2-6
d_gene: TRBD1
v_gene: TRBV5-1
abundance: -
CDR3aa: CASSLVFGTGTSGANVLTF
CDR3nt: TGCGCCAGCAGCTTGGTTTTTGGGACAGGGACCTCTGGGGCCAACGTCCTGACTTTC

j_gene: TRBJ2-1
d_gene: -
v_gene: TRBV5-1
abundance: few
CDR3aa: CASSLWAGAGNEQFF
CDR3nt: TGCGCCAGCAGCTTGTGGGCCGGTGCGGGGAATGAGCAGTTCTTC

j_gene: TRBJ1-2
d_gene: -
v_gene: TRBV5-1
abundance: -
CDR3aa: CASSYVPNMNYGYTF
CDR3nt: TGCGCCAGCAGCTATGTACCGAACATGAACTATGGCTACACCTTC

j_gene: TRBJ1-5
d_gene: TRBD1
v_gene: TRBV4-1
abundance: once
CDR3aa: CASSQDKGGLSNQPQHF
CDR3nt: TGCGCCAGCAGCCAAGATAAAGGGGGCTTAAGCAATCAGCCCCAGCATTTT

j_gene: TRBJ1-1
d_gene: TRBD1
v_gene: TRBV20-1
abundance: -
CDR3aa: CSARDSEAFF
CDR3nt: TGCAGTGCACGGGACAGTGAAGCTTTCTTT

j_gene: TRBJ2-2
d_gene: -
v_gene: TRBV30
abundance: -
CDR3aa: CAWSVQNTGELFF
CDR3nt: TGTGCCTGGAGTGTACAGAACACCGGGGAGCTGTTTTTT

j_gene: TRBJ1-5
d_gene: -
v_gene: TRBV6-5
abundance: -
CDR3aa: CASSYDRSGGQPQHF
CDR3nt: TGTGCCAGCAGTTATGATAGGAGCGGAGGACAGCCCCAGCATTTT

j_gene: TRBJ2-3
d_gene: -
v_gene: TRBV5-4
abundance: -
CDR3aa: CASSLAATSTDTQYF
CDR3nt: TGTGCCAGCAGCTTGGCGGCGACTAGCACAGATACGCAGTATTTT

j_gene: TRBJ2-7
d_gene: -
v_gene: TRBV7-2
abundance: once
CDR3aa: CASSLTGREQYF
CDR3nt: TGTGCCAGCAGCTTAACGGGGAGGGAGCAGTACTTC

j_gene: TRBJ1-5
d_gene: -
v_gene: TRBV3-1/TRBV3-2
abundance: -
CDR3aa: CASSHGRGVSNQPQHF
CDR3nt: TGTGCCAGCAGTCACGGCAGGGGAGTTAGCAATCAGCCCCAGCATTTT

j_gene: TRBJ2-1
d_gene: TRBD1
v_gene: TRBV6-5
abundance: few
CDR3aa: CASGTGESYNEQFF
CDR3nt: TGTGCCAGCGGGACAGGGGAGTCCTACAATGAGCAGTTCTTC

j_gene: TRBJ1-6
d_gene: TRBD1
v_gene: TRBV9
abundance: -
CDR3aa: CASSALDRGVSPLHF
CDR3nt: TGTGCCAGCAGCGCGCTGGACAGGGGCGTATCACCCCTCCACTTT

j_gene: TRBJ2-3
d_gene: -
v_gene: TRBV3-1/TRBV3-2
abundance: once
CDR3aa: CASSQESIRGGSTDTQYF
CDR3nt: TGTGCCAGCAGCCAAGAATCCATACGCGGGGGCTCCACAGATACGCAGTATTTT

j_gene: TRBJ2-2
d_gene: -
v_gene: TRBV19
abundance: once
CDR3aa: CASSGRVYTGELFF
CDR3nt: TGTGCCAGTAGTGGGCGGGTTTACACCGGGGAGCTGTTTTTT

j_gene: TRBJ2-2
d_gene: TRBD2
v_gene: TRBV6-6
abundance: -
CDR3aa: CASSLVSGTSGAHTGELFF
CDR3nt: TGTGCCAGCAGTCTCGTCTCCGGGACTAGCGGGGCCCACACCGGGGAGCTGTTTTTT

j_gene: TRBJ2-5
d_gene: TRBD1
v_gene: TRBV4-1
abundance: -
CDR3aa: CASSQEGQRETQYF
CDR3nt: TGCGCCAGCAGCCAAGAGGGACAGCGAGAGACCCAGTACTTC

j_gene: TRBJ2-2
d_gene: TRBD2
v_gene: TRBV19
abundance: -
CDR3aa: CASNGGAGIYTGELFF
CDR3nt: TGTGCCAGTAATGGCGGAGCGGGGATATACACCGGGGAGCTGTTTTTT